Presented here are 24 T cell receptor beta chains from one specimen sequenced in a study of cytomegalovirus exposure and HLA in healthy donors. With 60 Vbeta and 13 Jbeta primers, the PCR was carried out. Produced via immunoSEQ multiplex PCR; TCRdb's table is partial and in-frame only. The sample lists more than 90,000 clones; roughly 69% were seen once. The sample was PBMCs. The receptors derive from a woman younger than 45 in good health and CMV-seronegative.

This clone has only a few counts. This chain joins TRBV27 and TRBJ2-7, with D possibly TRBD1 on 6 matching bases. The CDR3 runs 12 residues. The V end lost 4 bases, the J end lost 3 bases, and 7 bases lay between the germline ends. Germline V lookup: CDR1 MNHEY, CDR2 SMNVEV (reference sequence). DNA for the CDR3: TGTGCCAGCAGTTCGACAGGCTACGAGCAGTACTTC. Protein: CASSSTGYEQYF.

The J gene is TRBJ2-3, the V gene TRBV19; possible D gene TRBD1, 6 bases. Germline CDR1 is LNHDA and CDR2 is SQIVND (reference sequence). V lost 5 bases, J lost 2 bases, and 11 bases lay in between. This CDR3 region has 14 residues. CDR3 DNA: TGTGCCAGTAGTTTACAGGGCCTCACAGATACGCAGTATTTT. It encodes CASSLQGLTDTQYF.

This chain joins TRBV6-5 and TRBJ2-2; D possibly corresponds to TRBD1 (6 bases). The CDR3 loop spans 14 amino acids. V lost 0 bases to trimming and J lost 4 bases, with 6 bases between them. From germline, CDR1 is MNHEY and CDR2 SVGAGI. The CDR3 DNA is TGTGCCAGCAGTTACTCAGGGGGCACCGGGGAGCTGTTTTTT. Translated, it gives CASSYSGGTGELFF.

On this clone: Distinct nucleotide sequences in the sample also encode this CDR3. The rearrangement joins TRBV5-1 to TRBJ2-2, with a possible D match to TRBD2 (5 bases). Trimming took 0 bases from V and 5 from J, leaving 5 bases between them. This CDR3 has 13 amino acids. CDR1 is SGHRS and CDR2 is YFSETQ in the germline V gene. CDR3 region: CASSLAGTGELFF. CDR3 DNA sequence: TGCGCCAGCAGCTTGGCGGGGACCGGGGAGCTGTTTTTT.

The chain employs TRBV2 and TRBJ2-7; D perhaps matches TRBD2 (6 bases). The CDR3 has 10 residues. V was clipped by 9 bases and J by 6 bases, with 9 bases between them. Germline assignment: CDR1 SNHLY and CDR2 FYNNEI. CDR3 in DNA: TGTGCCAGTGGAGGGAGCGAGCAGTACTTC. This codes for CASGGSEQYF.

V and J are TRBV28 and TRBJ2-4, with D possibly matching TRBD2 (5 bases). Per the germline V gene, CDR1 is MDHEN and CDR2 is SYDVKM. Trimming pared 2 bases from V and 8 bases from J, leaving 16 bases between. CDR3 length equals 15 residues. The CDR3 here is CASSLPPPEGYIQYF. CDR3 bases: TGTGCCAGCAGTTTACCGCCACCTGAGGGATACATTCAGTACTTC.

The chain links TRBV5-6 to TRBJ2-7; 9 bases agree with TRBD1. Germline loops: CDR1 SGHDT, CDR2 YYEEEE. The CDR3 length is 17 residues. V was clipped by 5 bases and J by 3 bases; unmatched bases: 15. CDR3 DNA: TGTGCCAGCAGTCAACCAACCGGGACAGGGAGAGACTACGAGCAGTACTTC. It translates to CASSQPTGTGRDYEQYF. The whole variable domain, filled in from reference TRBV5-6 and TRBJ2-7, reads DAGVTQSPTHLIKTRGQQVTLRCSPKSGHDTVSWYQQALGQGPQFIFQYYEEEERQRGNFPDRFSGHQFPNYSSELNVNALLLGDSALYLCASSQPTGTGRDYEQYFGPGTRLTVT.

This chain uses TRBV30 with TRBJ2-7; D gene unclear. Germline values: CDR1 GTSNPN, CDR2 SVGIG (reference sequence). The CDR3 loop spans 13 amino acids. V was cut by 0 bases and J by 6 bases, with 12 bases left in between. In DNA form, the CDR3 reads TGTGCCTGGAGTGTACAAGCAGGTTCCGAGCAGTACTTC. Its protein is CAWSVQAGSEQYF.

J is TRBJ1-1 and V is TRBV6-1; D is unclear. V was shortened by 4 bases and J by 7 bases, with 10 bases between the two germline ends. This CDR3 spans 12 amino acids. Germline V gene lookup returns CDR1 MNHNS and CDR2 SASEGT. CDR3 nucleotides: TGTGCCAGCAGTGCGAGGAGATATGAAGCTTTCTTT. Translation gives CASSARRYEAFF.

CDR3 protein: CAISKGQGNQETQYF. CDR3 sequence (DNA): TGTGCCATCAGCAAGGGACAGGGCAACCAAGAGACCCAGTACTTC. The chain employs TRBV10-3 and TRBJ2-5; 9 nucleotides line up with TRBD1. Losses at the gene ends were 6 bases for V and 0 bases for J; bases not matched to a gene: 5. The CDR3 loop spans 15 amino acids. The germline V gene encodes CDR1 ENHRY and CDR2 SYGVKD.

The chain carries TRBV4-1 and TRBJ1-3, with unresolved D. The CDR3 is 17 residues long. V was trimmed by 3 bases and J by 0 bases, leaving 15 bases between them. Germline V lookup: CDR1 MGHRA, CDR2 YSYEKL. In nucleotides, the CDR3 is TGCGCCAGCAGCCACCCTGTCTACGCGGGCTCTGGAAACACCATATATTTT. Translating gives CASSHPVYAGSGNTIYF.

This clone was recorded at least ten times. The rearrangement uses TRBV6-1 and TRBJ1-4; D perhaps matches TRBD1 (5 bases). CDR1 and CDR2 from the germline V gene are MNHNS and SASEGT. The CDR3 is made up of 13 amino acids. The V and J ends lost 1 base and 11 bases respectively, with 11 bases between them. The CDR3 DNA is TGTGCCAGCAGTGAAGAGGCGGGACGGAAACTGTTTTTT. It specifies CASSEEAGRKLFF.

The CDR3 nucleotides are TGTGCCAGCAGCTTGGGAGAGGAGACCCAGTACTTC. It is translated as CASSLGEETQYF. V and J are TRBV5-4 and TRBJ2-5; D unclear. In germline, CDR1 is SGHNT, CDR2 YYREEE (reference sequence). V dropped 0 bases and J dropped 5 bases, with 5 bases sitting between them. The CDR3 runs 12 residues.

This clone was recorded once. The chain employs TRBV9 and TRBJ1-5; weak D call: TRBD1 (5 bases). The ends were cut back, 4 bases at V and 4 bases at J, with 15 bases in the middle. Germline V CDR1 and CDR2: SGDLS, YYNGEE. The CDR3 consists of 15 residues. CDR3 loop: CASSPTVGGNQPQHF. DNA for the CDR3: TGTGCCAGCAGCCCCACTGTGGGGGGAAATCAGCCCCAGCATTTT.

The chain employs TRBV7-9 and TRBJ2-3; 10 bases align to TRBD2. Germline V lookup: CDR1 SEHNR, CDR2 FQNEAQ (reference sequence). This CDR3 is built from 15 residues. V lost 4 bases to trimming and J lost 5 bases; unmatched junction nucleotides: 6. The CDR3 region is CASSSLAGVKDTQYF. The CDR3 coding sequence is TGTGCCAGCAGCTCGCTAGCGGGAGTTAAAGATACGCAGTATTTT.

This clone was counted a few times. The rearrangement joins TRBV2 to TRBJ2-1; 8 bases are a match to TRBD2. Losses at the gene ends were 8 bases for V and 1 base for J; bases not matched to a gene: 13. Germline V gene data show CDR1 as SNHLY and CDR2 as FYNNEI. This CDR3 has 17 amino acids. The CDR3 DNA sequence: TGTGCCAGCTCTTGGGCTTTAACGGGAGGGTCCTACAATGAGCAGTTCTTC. It yields the protein CASSWALTGGSYNEQFF.

The CDR3 nucleotides read TGTGCCAGCAGCCCTCGACAGGGTCTCGACGCGGAGACCCAGTACTTC. Its translation is CASSPRQGLDAETQYF. This sequence joins TRBV5-6 and TRBJ2-5; 7 bases fit TRBD1. This CDR3 is built from 16 residues. The germline V gene has CDR1 SGHDT and CDR2 YYEEEE. Losses at the gene ends were 4 bases for V and 5 bases for J; bases not matched to a gene: 14.

This chain joins TRBV27 and TRBJ2-5; TRBD2 aligns across 7 bases. V shed 8 bases and J 3 bases; nucleotides not matched to a gene: 9. The germline CDR1 and CDR2 sequences are MNHEY and SMNVEV (reference sequence). The CDR3 covers 14 residues. The CDR3 spells CASCRLGGEETQYF. Here the CDR3 DNA reads TGTGCCAGCTGCCGCCTGGGGGGGGAAGAGACCCAGTACTTC.

CDR3 in DNA: TGTGCCAGCGGAAGGGACAGAGGAAATTCACCCCTCCACTTT. Its translation: CASGRDRGNSPLHF. This chain joins TRBV2 and TRBJ1-6; 7 positions match TRBD1. With V trimmed by 8 bases and J by 7 bases, 8 bases remained unmatched. The CDR3 consists of 14 residues. Looked up from germline, CDR1 is SNHLY and CDR2 is FYNNEI.

The chain employs TRBV7-9 and TRBJ1-1; D is uncertain. Germline assignment: CDR1 SEHNR and CDR2 FQNEAQ (reference sequence). V lost 1 base and J lost 2, with 11 bases in between. The CDR3 length is 15 residues. The CDR3 spells CASSLDGRPNTEAFF. The CDR3 DNA reads as TGTGCCAGCAGCTTAGACGGCAGGCCTAACACTGAAGCTTTCTTT.

For the CDR3, the DNA is TGTGCCAGCAGCTCGCCCCGGGCTAGCGGGAGGGCCATAGATACGCAGTATTTT. Its translation is CASSSPRASGRAIDTQYF. The chain has TRBV7-6 and TRBJ2-3; TRBD2 matches at 12 bases. Germline V CDR1 and CDR2: SGHVS, FNYEAQ. The trim removed 4 bases at V and 5 bases at J, leaving 13 bases unmatched. CDR3 length: 18 amino acids.

The chain has TRBV11-2 and TRBJ2-1; 9 nucleotides align to TRBD2. The ends lost 5 bases at V and 7 bases at J; junction bases unmatched: 12. The CDR3 has 16 residues. CDR1 and CDR2 (germline): SGHAT, FQNNGV. The CDR3 DNA sequence: TGTGCCAGCAGCCCGATCGGGCGGGAGGGAAGGAATGAGCAGTTCTTC. Its translation: CASSPIGREGRNEQFF.

This clone occurred once. This rearrangement joins TRBV28 to TRBJ2-5, with TRBD2 matching over 11 bases. Germline CDR1 MDHEN, CDR2 SYDVKM. V lost 7 bases and J lost 4; bases outside the gene matches: 11. This CDR3 region has 16 residues. The CDR3 region has the DNA TGTGCCAGCATTCCCGGGGCCCTAGCGGGAGGAGAGACCCAGTACTTC. It is translated as CASIPGALAGGETQYF.

The chain couples TRBV6-5 to TRBJ2-2; D is unclear. The V end was cut by 3 bases, the J end by 8 bases, with 7 bases between. CDR3 size: 12 residues. Germline V gene data show CDR1 as MNHEY and CDR2 as SVGAGI. CDR3 DNA sequence: TGTGCCAGCAGTTATTCTCCGGGGGAGCTGTTTTTT. Translation gives CASSYSPGELFF.